This T cell receptor (beta chain) was identified during a study of T cells expressing NK-cell markers. Study at large: The study drew TCR beta repertoires from sorted CD3+CD56+NKG2C+, CD3+CD56+NKG2C- and CD3+CD56-NKG2C+ T cells. Sequenced donors, eight in total, included seven who were HCMV-seropositive and one who was seronegative.

As for this clonotype: Antigen unknown.

What made the TCR beta cDNA was 5'RACE template switching with UMIs. TCRdb re-called the 5' RACE reads; one entry per CDR3 protein, DNA not given. The table for this sample gives approximately 380,000 distinct CDR3 sequences. CDR3 length equals 16 residues. Germline loops: CDR1 SGHTA, CDR2 FQGNSA. Study-wide results and limits: In five or six donors, dominant CD3+CD56+NKG2C+ clonotypes ranked among the top 10 CD8+ clonotypes.

This chain uses TRBV7-2 with TRBJ1-2; TCRdb proposes TRBD1, but this gene call is untestable without DNA. Material for sequencing was blood T cells: a sorted CD56 or NKG2C T cell subset, CD4+ or CD8+ T cells, or bulk PBMC T cells (not recorded which). This receptor was identified in a man aged 18-70 years in good health. CDR3 residues: CASSLRQGALAHGYTF. Variable domain in full (rest from reference TRBV7-2 and TRBJ1-2): GAGVSQSPSNKVTEKGKDVELRCDPISGHTALYWYRQSLGQGLEFLIYFQGNSAPDKSGLPSDRFSAERTGGSVSTLTIQRTQQEDSAVYLCASSLRQGALAHGYTFGSGTRLTVV.